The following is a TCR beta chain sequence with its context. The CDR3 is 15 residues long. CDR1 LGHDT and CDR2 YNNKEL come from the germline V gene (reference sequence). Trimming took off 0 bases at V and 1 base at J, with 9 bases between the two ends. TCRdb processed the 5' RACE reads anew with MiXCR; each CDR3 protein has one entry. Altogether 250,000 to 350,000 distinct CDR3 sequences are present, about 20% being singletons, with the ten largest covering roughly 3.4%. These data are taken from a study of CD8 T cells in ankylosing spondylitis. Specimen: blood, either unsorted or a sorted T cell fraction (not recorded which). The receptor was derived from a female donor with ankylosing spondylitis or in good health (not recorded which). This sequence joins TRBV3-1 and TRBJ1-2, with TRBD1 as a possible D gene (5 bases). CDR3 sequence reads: CASSQDSGNNYGYTF. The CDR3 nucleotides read TGTGCCAGCAGCCAAGATTCAGGGAATAACTATGGCTACACCTTC.